These 28 T cell receptor beta chains were all obtained from the same sample, sequenced in a study of OX40 agonist ivuxolimab in advanced cancers. The table came from immunoSEQ multiplex PCR; TCRdb's copy has only in-frame clones and leaves some out. The sample contains about 38,000 clones, over 60% of which appear only once. Sequencing was performed on CD4+ or CD8+ T cells sorted from blood, taken in a trial of the OX40 agonist ivuxolimab. Receptors were obtained from an adult with an advanced solid tumor such as melanoma, head and neck, liver or kidney cancer.

This clone showed up just a few times. CDR3 loop: CASSPAATANTGELFF. The DNA for the CDR3 is TGCGCCAGCAGCCCCGCGGCGACAGCGAACACCGGGGAGCTGTTTTTT. This chain links TRBV5-1 with TRBJ2-2; perhaps TRBD1 as D (5 bases). Looked up from germline, CDR1 is SGHRS and CDR2 is YFSETQ. V lost 4 bases, J lost 0 bases, and 13 bases lay in between. The CDR3 runs to 16 residues.

The chain links TRBV11-2 to TRBJ2-7; 10 bases are shared with TRBD1. Germline V gives CDR1 SGHAT, CDR2 FQNNGV. Trimming cost V 1 base and J 5 bases; bases outside gene matches: 2. The CDR3 is 14 residues long. The CDR3 protein is CASSLGGTGDEQYF. DNA for the CDR3: TGTGCCAGCAGCTTAGGAGGGACAGGGGACGAGCAGTACTTC.

Concerning this clone itself: A junction end diverges from the germline sequence, so it may reflect a read error. This chain uses TRBV7-9 with TRBJ2-4; 7 bases align to TRBD1. Germline CDR1 SEHNR, CDR2 FQNEAQ (reference sequence). The CDR3 totals 12 residues. The CDR3 reads CASSSGQVRWDF. CDR3 coding DNA: TGTGCCAGCAGCTCAGGACAGGTCCGATGGGACTTC.

This clone was seen once. The chain has TRBV27 and TRBJ2-3; TRBD2 matches 10 bases. The J segment lost 4 bases and the V segment lost 9 bases, leaving 7 bases of the junction unmatched. Germline CDR1 reads MNHEY; CDR2 reads SMNVEV (reference sequence). The CDR3 runs to 14 residues. CDR3 bases: TGTGCCAGTCGGACTAGCGGAGGACCAGATACGCAGTATTTT. It is translated as CASRTSGGPDTQYF.

This clone has just one count. The chain uses TRBV5-1 and TRBJ1-1, with a possible D match to TRBD1 (5 bases). V was cut by 2 bases and J by 0 bases, with 8 bases left in between. The CDR3 sequence is 14 residues long. CDR1 is SGHRS, CDR2 YFSETQ, per germline. CDR3 protein: CASSFLDMNTEAFF. The DNA of the CDR3 is TGCGCCAGCAGCTTTCTGGACATGAACACTGAAGCTTTCTTT.

V usage is TRBV9 and J usage is TRBJ2-1; weak D call: TRBD1 (7 bases). The CDR3 contains 14 residues. V shed 3 bases and J shed 9 bases, with 16 bases lying between them. The V gene's germline CDR1 is SGDLS and CDR2 YYNGEE. The CDR3 DNA is TGTGCCAGCAGCGCCAGACAGGGAGGAAGTGAGCAGTTCTTC. Its translation: CASSARQGGSEQFF.

This clone was picked up one time. The gene calls are TRBV2 and TRBJ2-7; TRBD1 matches 10 bases. The CDR3 runs to 14 residues. Trimming at V came to 5 bases and at J to 5 bases, leaving 6 bases not matched to a gene. Germline V gene sequence: CDR1 SNHLY, CDR2 FYNNEI. The chain's CDR3 is CASSSMGTGDEQYF. In DNA form, the CDR3 reads TGTGCCAGCAGTTCTATGGGGACAGGGGACGAGCAGTACTTC.

This chain links TRBV7-8 with TRBJ2-3; D could derive from TRBD1 or TRBD2 (5 bases each). V was pared by 5 bases and J by 6 bases, with 15 bases between. This CDR3 region has 14 residues. The germline CDR1 and CDR2 sequences are SGHVS and FQNEAQ. CDR3 sequence reads: CASSPRDERDTQYF. The CDR3 nucleotides are TGTGCCAGCAGCCCGAGGGACGAGAGGGATACGCAGTATTTT.

The V and J genes are TRBV5-1 and TRBJ2-7, with D maybe TRBD1 (5 bases). In germline, CDR1 is SGHRS, CDR2 YFSETQ. The CDR3 sequence is 13 residues long. With 0 bases removed from V and 6 bases from J, the gap between germline ends came to 10 bases. The CDR3 sequence: CASSLEGLGEQYF. Here the CDR3 DNA reads TGCGCCAGCAGCTTGGAGGGGCTGGGCGAGCAGTACTTC.

The chain joins TRBV28 to TRBJ1-4; D gene ambiguous. V lost 6 bases and J lost 2, with 13 bases in between. The CDR3 runs to 15 residues. Germline CDR1 and CDR2: MDHEN and SYDVKM. The CDR3 reads CASSTYSGTNEKLFF. The CDR3 DNA reads TGTGCCAGCAGCACGTACAGTGGGACTAATGAAAAACTGTTTTTT. The complete variable domain, with remaining parts taken from reference TRBV28 and TRBJ1-4, reads DVKVTQSSRYLVKRTGEKVFLECVQDMDHENMFWYRQDPGLGLRLIYFSYDVKMKEKGDIPEGYSVSREKKERFSLILESASTNQTSMYLCASSTYSGTNEKLFFGSGTQLSVL.

This clone has a handful of counts. The rearrangement joins TRBV5-1 to TRBJ2-1; perhaps TRBD2 as D (5 bases). V lost 0 bases and J lost 7, with 14 bases in between. The CDR3 loop spans 15 amino acids. CDR1 and CDR2 (germline): SGHRS, YFSETQ. The CDR3 DNA sequence: TGCGCCAGCAGCTTGGCCCGAAGTGGAGGAAATGAGCAGTTCTTC. Translating gives CASSLARSGGNEQFF.

The chain combines TRBV27 with TRBJ1-1; D is perhaps TRBD1 (5 bases). CDR1 is MNHEY, CDR2 SMNVEV, per germline (reference sequence). The CDR3 has 18 amino acids. V dropped 6 bases and J dropped 1 base, with 24 bases sitting between them. CDR3 DNA: TGTGCCAGCAGCAACCCTCGGGGGGGACGACTGGGGAACACTGAAGCTTTCTTT. Translating it yields CASSNPRGGRLGNTEAFF.

Comments on this clone: Other nucleotide sequences in the sample specify the same CDR3. The genes are TRBV11-3 and TRBJ2-1; TRBD2 matches at 12 bases. V shed 1 base, J shed 8 bases, and the junction held 3 bases outside the gene matches. CDR1 and CDR2 (germline): SGHNT, YENEEA. This CDR3 comprises 15 residues. In DNA form, the CDR3 reads TGTGCCAGCAGCTTAGGACTAGCGGGAGTCTATGAGCAGTTCTTC. Protein: CASSLGLAGVYEQFF.

In DNA form, the CDR3 reads TGTGCCAGCAGCTTAGCATTCCGGGGATTGAATGGCTACACCTTC. This gives the protein CASSLAFRGLNGYTF. V is TRBV7-2 and J is TRBJ1-2; no clear D gene. V dropped 0 bases and J dropped 6 bases, with 14 bases sitting between them. This CDR3 is 15 amino acids long. Germline V gene lookup returns CDR1 SGHTA and CDR2 FQGNSA.

This rearrangement joins TRBV11-1 to TRBJ2-1; D is unclear. The CDR3 loop spans 12 amino acids. V shed 5 bases and J shed 9 bases, with 11 bases lying between them. The germline gives CDR1 SGHAT, CDR2 FQDESV (reference sequence). CDR3 region: CASSHDWSEQFF. DNA of the CDR3: TGTGCCAGCAGCCACGACTGGAGTGAGCAGTTCTTC. The variable domain in full, with the rest retrieved from reference TRBV11-1 and TRBJ2-1, is EAEVAQSPRYKITEKSQAVAFWCDPISGHATLYWYRQILGQGPELLVQFQDESVVDDSQLPKDRFSAERLKGVDSTLKIQPAELGDSAMYLCASSHDWSEQFFGPGTRLTVL.

The chain has TRBV28 and TRBJ2-3, with 10 bases aligning to TRBD1. Germline-derived CDR1 and CDR2 are MDHEN and SYDVKM. The CDR3 spans 15 residues. Trimming took 5 bases from V and 4 from J; bases not matched to a gene: 6. DNA of the CDR3: TGTGCCAGCAGTCAACTTGACAGGGGGCCAGATACGCAGTATTTT. Amino acid sequence: CASSQLDRGPDTQYF.

This chain connects TRBV27 to TRBJ2-7, with TRBD2 as a possible D gene (5 bases). CDR1 is MNHEY and CDR2 is SMNVEV in the germline V gene (reference sequence). This CDR3 spans 15 amino acids. The V end lost 6 bases, the J end lost 2 bases, and 17 bases lay between the germline ends. The CDR3 spells CASSPERTPPYEQYF. Here the CDR3 DNA reads TGTGCCAGCAGCCCGGAGCGGACCCCCCCCTACGAGCAGTACTTC.

Only one count was recorded for this clone. This rearrangement joins TRBV21-1 to TRBJ1-5; the D call of TRBD1 is as the table states it, not checked on the DNA. TRBV21-1 is a pseudogene segment. The CDR3 length is 16 residues. CDR3 coding DNA: TGTGCCAGCAGCAAATTCCCGACAGGGAAAGGGCAGCCCCAGCATTTT. As protein: CASSKFPTGKGQPQHF.

The genes are TRBV28 and TRBJ1-4; maybe TRBD1 (5 bases). Per the germline V gene, CDR1 is MDHEN and CDR2 is SYDVKM. Trimming left V 6 bases short and J 3 bases short, with 14 bases between. The CDR3 spans 15 residues. CDR3 in DNA: TGTGCCAGCAGATTACCAGGGTGGGCTAATGAAAAACTGTTTTTT. The encoded protein is CASRLPGWANEKLFF.

This chain uses TRBV28 with TRBJ1-1; 7 nucleotides line up with TRBD1. Germline V gene sequence: CDR1 MDHEN, CDR2 SYDVKM. The CDR3 extends over 13 amino acids. J lost 5 bases, V lost 2 bases, and 2 bases had no gene match. CDR3 DNA: TGTGCCAGCAGTTTACAGGGGGTAACTGAAGCTTTCTTT. It encodes CASSLQGVTEAFF.

The CDR3 DNA reads as TGTGCCAGCAGCGCCGGGGCGAACACTGAAGCTTTCTTT. Its protein product is CASSAGANTEAFF. The rearrangement links TRBV7-9 to TRBJ1-1, with D perhaps TRBD1 (5 bases). This CDR3 is built from 13 residues. CDR1 and CDR2 (germline): SEHNR, FQNEAQ (reference sequence). V was pared by 5 bases and J by 1 base, with 8 bases between.

This clone has just one count. The chain is built from TRBV16 and TRBJ2-2; TRBD2 agrees at 10 bases. V was pared by 1 base and J by 1 base, with 3 bases of the junction left unmatched. This CDR3 comprises 17 residues. Germline CDR1 and CDR2: KGHSY and FQNENV. CDR3 nucleotides: TGTGCCAGCAGCCAATTGCTAGCGGGGGAGAACACCGGGGAGCTGTTTTTT. Protein sequence: CASSQLLAGENTGELFF.

V usage is TRBV28 and J usage is TRBJ2-5; the D is unclear. Germline CDR1 MDHEN, CDR2 SYDVKM. Trimming stripped 3 bases from V and 4 bases from J, with 15 bases between. The CDR3 has 15 residues. CDR3: CASSLGGTLRETQYF. CDR3 DNA: TGTGCCAGCAGTTTGGGCGGCACCCTCCGAGAGACCCAGTACTTC. The full variable domain, with the rest looked up from reference TRBV28 and TRBJ2-5, is DVKVTQSSRYLVKRTGEKVFLECVQDMDHENMFWYRQDPGLGLRLIYFSYDVKMKEKGDIPEGYSVSREKKERFSLILESASTNQTSMYLCASSLGGTLRETQYFGPGTRLLVL.

This clone is labeled medium-sized (0.01 to 0.1%). The chain employs TRBV19 and TRBJ2-6, with D tentatively TRBD2 (6 bases). This CDR3 comprises 15 residues. Germline assignment: CDR1 LNHDA and CDR2 SQIVND (reference sequence). Between the trimmed V and J ends, which lost 5 bases and 0 bases, there was a span of 8 bases. CDR3 bases: TGTGCCAGTAGTGGAGGGCGCTCTGGGGCCAACGTCCTGACTTTC. Protein product: CASSGGRSGANVLTF.

The chain links TRBV7-8 to TRBJ2-1, with 8 bases that match TRBD2. The CDR3 loop spans 14 amino acids. V was clipped by 7 bases and J by 10 bases; unmatched bases: 12. Germline V gives CDR1 SGHVS, CDR2 FQNEAQ. CDR3 sequence reads: CASIPGLGFREQFF. The CDR3 DNA sequence: TGTGCCAGCATCCCGGGACTAGGGTTCAGGGAGCAGTTCTTC.

The chain couples TRBV10-3 to TRBJ2-1, with 10 bases that match TRBD2. CDR3 length equals 13 residues. Per the germline V gene, CDR1 is ENHRY and CDR2 is SYGVKD. The V and J ends lost 11 bases and 4 bases, in that order; junction bases with no gene match: 5. The CDR3 DNA reads TGTGCCGCATCTAGCGGGGGTTACAATGAGCAGTTCTTC. This encodes CAASSGGYNEQFF.

The chain has TRBV4-3 and TRBJ2-1; 10 bases are shared with TRBD1. Trimming cost V 6 bases and J 2 bases; bases outside gene matches: 1. The CDR3 loop spans 14 amino acids. Germline values: CDR1 LGHNA, CDR2 YSLEER. CDR3 amino acids: CASRGQGPYNEQFF. The CDR3 coding sequence is TGCGCCAGCAGGGGACAGGGGCCCTACAATGAGCAGTTCTTC.

V usage is TRBV27 and J usage is TRBJ1-1; TRBD1 is a possible D gene (5 bases). Germline V lookup: CDR1 MNHEY, CDR2 SMNVEV (reference sequence). V was cut by 6 bases and J by 3 bases, with 17 bases left in between. The CDR3 runs 15 residues. Here the CDR3 DNA reads TGTGCCAGCAGGGCCCTGGGAAGGGGAGACACTGAAGCTTTCTTT. Residues: CASRALGRGDTEAFF.